The 16 T cell receptor beta chains given below trace back to one sample, sequenced in a study of tumor and adjacent non-tumor tissue in lung cancer (dated by TCRdb to the late 2010s). Receptors were amplified or captured by multiplex PCR. The reads were generated on an Illumina HiSeq 2500. TCRbeta libraries were constructed through three rounds of nested PCR with primers (Table S4) according to protocols modified from ARM-PCR. TCRdb reran the public reads through fastp at Q25 and MiXCR, keeping productive beta chains. Rows with a matching CDR3 protein are joined into one entry that keeps the most common DNA and genes. Across this sample there are roughly 150,000 distinct CDR3 sequences, with around 67% seen only once. 15% to 20% of the sample goes to the ten largest clones. RNA was extracted from bulk unsorted tissue and checked for quality with a NanoDrop ND-1000 and an Agilent 2100. The sequencing sample was made of lung tumor tissue. The receptors were sampled from a man aged 60 to 69 with small cell lung cancer.

As to this clonotype: The junction departs from the called germline gene at one end, perhaps through a read error. The chain joins TRBV5-4 to TRBJ2-1; 8 nucleotides line up with TRBD2. This CDR3 spans 15 amino acids. CDR1 is SGHNT, CDR2 YYREEE, per germline (reference sequence). CDR3 amino acids: CVSSLTGGPGIEQFF. CDR3 nucleotides: TGTGTCAGCAGCTTAACGGGAGGGCCAGGGATAGAGCAGTTCTTC. The variable domain in full, with the rest retrieved from reference TRBV5-4 and TRBJ2-1, is ETGVTQSPTHLIKTRGQQVTLRCSSQSGHNTVSWYQQALGQGPQFIFQYYREEENGRGNFPPRFSGLQFPNYSSELNVNALELDDSALYLCVSSLTGGPGIEQFFGPGTRLTVL.

About this clonotype: No conserved phenylalanine or tryptophan ends this CDR3, so it is likely a read error. The DNA is omitted, as the CDR3 cannot be located on it reliably, and the CDR3 follows TCRdb's listing. The V call is TRBV11-3, the J call TRBJ2-1; no check of the table's D call, TRBD2, against the DNA was made. CDR1 and CDR2 from the germline V gene are SGHNT and YENEEA. The CDR3 contains 17 residues when both ends are counted. CDR3 residues: CASSLEWSSGRPGEQLL.

This clonotype has a single count. The conserved final phenylalanine or tryptophan is absent from the CDR3, which likely points to a read error. The rearrangement joins TRBV29-1 to TRBJ1-1, with D unresolved. The CDR3 has 10 amino acids. Per germline, CDR1 SQVTM and CDR2 ANQGSEA. The CDR3 DNA follows: TGCAACGCCGCCAACACTGAAGCTTTCCTC. Protein product: CNAANTEAFL.

This clonotype was seen more than once but under ten times. V gene TRBV7-8 combines with J gene TRBJ2-3; possibly TRBD2 for D (6 bases). The germline gives CDR1 SGHVS, CDR2 FQNEAQ. Trimming took 2 bases from V and 0 from J, leaving 12 bases between them. The CDR3 runs 16 residues. The CDR3 sequence is CASSLRASVSTDTQYF. The DNA for the CDR3 is TGTGCCAGCAGCTTACGGGCTAGCGTTAGCACAGATACGCAGTATTTT. Together with reference TRBV7-8 and TRBJ2-3, the CDR3 gives the full variable domain: GAGVSQSPRYKVAKRGQDVALRCDPISGHVSLFWYQQALGQGPEFLTYFQNEAQLDKSGLPSDRFFAERPEGSVSTLKIQRTQQEDSAVYLCASSLRASVSTDTQYFGPGTRLTVL.

In regard to this clonotype: It may be a read error: a sequence one base away is much more abundant. The chain employs TRBV20-1 and TRBJ2-4; 9 bases agree with TRBD2. This CDR3 has 16 amino acids. V dropped 4 bases and J dropped 3; count of bases not matched to a gene: 10. Germline CDR1 and CDR2: DFQATT and SNEGSKA (reference sequence). The DNA of the CDR3 is TGCAGTGCTATCCATCTGCGGGAGGGTATCAAAAACATTCAGTACTTC. Protein sequence: CSAIHLREGIKNIQYF.

The chain is built from TRBV29-1 and TRBJ2-1; D remains unclear. The CDR3 extends over 14 amino acids. The germline gives CDR1 SQVTM, CDR2 ANQGSEA. The V and J ends lost 6 bases and 7 bases respectively, with 19 bases between them. The CDR3 region is CSVSRNRATNEQFF. The CDR3 nucleotides are TGCAGCGTGTCCCGGAACAGAGCTACAAATGAGCAGTTCTTC.

The count of this clonotype is one. A read error may produce the germline difference seen at one junction end. V usage is TRBV12-3 or TRBV12-4 and J usage is TRBJ2-3; TRBD2 matches at 11 bases. CDR3 length: 17 amino acids. CDR3 sequence: CTSNEFGLAGGTDTQYF. CDR3 DNA sequence: TGTACCAGCAACGAGTTCGGACTAGCGGGCGGCACAGATACGCAGTATTTT.

This chain uses TRBV11-3 with TRBJ2-3; tentatively, D is TRBD2 (5 bases). In germline, CDR1 is SGHNT, CDR2 YENEEA. V lost 7 bases, J lost 5 bases, and 7 bases lay in between. CDR3 length: 11 amino acids. This CDR3 is CASKRRDTQYF. The CDR3 coding sequence is TGTGCCAGCAAGCGGAGAGATACGCAGTATTTT.

This clonotype showed up just a few times. V and J are TRBV6-1 and TRBJ1-2, with D possibly TRBD1 on 5 matching bases. The germline V gene encodes CDR1 MNHNS and CDR2 SASEGT. The CDR3 consists of 16 residues. Trimming cost V 1 base and J 6 bases, with 18 bases left between them. The chain's CDR3 is CASSEVDLRVEDGYTF. The DNA of the CDR3 is TGTGCCAGCAGTGAAGTCGATCTCAGGGTGGAGGATGGCTACACCTTC.

This clonotype was counted only a few times. This may come from a read error, since a much larger clone is one base off. The rearrangement joins TRBV11-3 to TRBJ2-7; D is unclear. The CDR3 extends over 13 amino acids. Germline lookup yields CDR1 SGHNT and CDR2 YENEEA. CDR3 loop: CVSSKGDSYEQYF. Here the CDR3 DNA reads TGTGTCAGCAGCAAAGGTGATTCCTACGAGCAGTACTTC.

This clonotype was picked up many times. V is TRBV6-1 and J is TRBJ1-1; D uncertain. This CDR3 region has 14 residues. Germline V CDR1 and CDR2: MNHNS, SASEGT. Trimming took off 7 bases at V and 3 bases at J, with 15 bases between the two ends. CDR3 bases: TGTGCCAGCACAATCAGGTGGCAGGACACTGAAGCTTTCTTT. Its protein is CASTIRWQDTEAFF.

V gene TRBV4-2 combines with J gene TRBJ2-1; TRBD1 aligns across 7 bases. V shed 5 bases, J shed 4 bases, and the junction held 20 bases outside the gene matches. The CDR3 length is 19 residues. Germline CDR1 LGHNA, CDR2 YNFKEQ. The CDR3 DNA is TGTGCCAGCAGCTACCAAACAGGGGCTAGATTAAGAGGATACAATGAGCAGTTCTTC. Amino acids: CASSYQTGARLRGYNEQFF.

This clonotype occurred a few times. This chain joins TRBV6-5 and TRBJ1-4; D is undetermined. V lost 5 bases and J 0 bases, leaving 10 bases between the germline ends. Germline CDR1 is MNHEY and CDR2 is SVGAGI. The CDR3 consists of 15 residues. In DNA form, the CDR3 reads TGTGCCAGCAGTATCGGAGCCACAACTAATGAAAAACTGTTTTTT. Its protein product is CASSIGATTNEKLFF.

The chain joins TRBV6-1 to TRBJ2-1; 8 nucleotides match TRBD2. The CDR3 has 16 residues. Germline-derived CDR1 and CDR2 are MNHNS and SASEGT. Trimming at V came to 4 bases and at J to 5 bases, leaving 10 bases not matched to a gene. CDR3 sequence: CASSGLTSGWDNEQFF. In DNA, the CDR3 is TGTGCCAGCAGTGGCCTCACTAGCGGATGGGACAATGAGCAGTTCTTC.

The rearrangement uses TRBV20-1 and TRBJ2-5, with 9 bases fitting TRBD1. Germline CDR1 and CDR2: DFQATT and SNEGSKA (reference sequence). Germline trimming cut 0 bases from V and 4 bases from J; bases unmatched to any gene: 6. The CDR3 loop spans 15 amino acids. The CDR3 reads CSARDLDRGAETQYF. The CDR3 DNA reads TGCAGTGCTAGAGATCTTGACAGGGGGGCAGAGACCCAGTACTTC.

Points on this clonotype: Since the CDR3 does not end with the conserved phenylalanine or tryptophan, this likely comes from a read error. The CDR3 bases are TGTGCCAACAGCTCGGTACTAGCGGGAGGGCCCTACAATGAGCAGTTCATC. Translating it yields CANSSVLAGGPYNEQFI. V gene TRBV11-3 combines with J gene TRBJ2-1; 13 bases match TRBD2. Germline-derived CDR1 and CDR2 are SGHNT and YENEEA. The CDR3 totals 17 residues.